This TCR beta chain was retrieved from a study of human T cells and chemical hapten exposure. Individual cDNA molecules received unique molecular identifiers in the library. In the original analysis: There were a median of around 96,000 TCRs per sample, with a range from roughly 20,000 to 750,000. TCRdb reprocessed the RACE reads with MiXCR, giving one entry per CDR3 protein. The authors' filters were not applied to this entry. The sample yields 99,000 or so distinct CDR3 sequences, 10% to 13% seen once. This sample's time point: pre-sensitization, week 0. Treatment of the sample: therapeutic diphenylcyclopropenone sensitization with weekly scalp DPC. The ends were cut back, 1 base at V and 2 bases at J, with 9 bases in the middle. The V gene's germline CDR1 is GTSNPN and CDR2 SVGIG (reference sequence). The CDR3 runs 14 residues.

The source was whole blood, collected in connection with sensitization to the hapten diphenylcyclopropenone (DPC). This clonotype originated in a woman in her sixties or seventies with alopecia areata. Some clones in this sample may be carry-over from other donors' samples. The chain carries TRBV30 and TRBJ1-5; possible D gene TRBD1, 6 bases. The CDR3 nucleotides read TGTGCCTGGAGTGCCCCAGGGGGCAATCAGCCCCAGCATTTT. It translates to CAWSAPGGNQPQHF.